This T cell receptor (beta chain) was observed in a study of CD8 T cells in Susac syndrome. Overall study results and limits: CD4+ T cell repertoires in Susac syndrome lacked clonal expansion.

With 6 bases clipped from V and 1 base from J, the junction kept 6 bases outside the gene matches. Germline loops: CDR1 DFQATT, CDR2 SNEGSKA (reference sequence). The CDR3 contains 15 residues. Random hexamers were used to reverse transcribe roughly 0.45 to 1 ug of RNA. A multiplex approach, immunoSEQ multiplex PCR, amplified TCR beta CDR3 across 54 Vbeta and 13 Jbeta. A single record per CDR3 protein comes from TCRdb applying MiXCR to the immunoSEQ multiplex PCR reads. The sample consists of around 180,000 distinct CDR3 sequences, around 94% of them appearing once. This clonotype was recorded only once. The antigen is not known. Negative isolation yielded the CD8+ and CD4+ T cells, while FACS enriched the TEMRA cells.

Specimen: CD4+ T cells from PBMCs. The source of this sequence is a human donor with Susac syndrome. The J gene is TRBJ1-1, the V gene TRBV20-1; 12 bases fit TRBD1. The CDR3 DNA is TGCAGTGCCTCGGGACAGGGGGCGGCGAACACTGAAGCTTTCTTT. Translated: CSASGQGAANTEAFF.